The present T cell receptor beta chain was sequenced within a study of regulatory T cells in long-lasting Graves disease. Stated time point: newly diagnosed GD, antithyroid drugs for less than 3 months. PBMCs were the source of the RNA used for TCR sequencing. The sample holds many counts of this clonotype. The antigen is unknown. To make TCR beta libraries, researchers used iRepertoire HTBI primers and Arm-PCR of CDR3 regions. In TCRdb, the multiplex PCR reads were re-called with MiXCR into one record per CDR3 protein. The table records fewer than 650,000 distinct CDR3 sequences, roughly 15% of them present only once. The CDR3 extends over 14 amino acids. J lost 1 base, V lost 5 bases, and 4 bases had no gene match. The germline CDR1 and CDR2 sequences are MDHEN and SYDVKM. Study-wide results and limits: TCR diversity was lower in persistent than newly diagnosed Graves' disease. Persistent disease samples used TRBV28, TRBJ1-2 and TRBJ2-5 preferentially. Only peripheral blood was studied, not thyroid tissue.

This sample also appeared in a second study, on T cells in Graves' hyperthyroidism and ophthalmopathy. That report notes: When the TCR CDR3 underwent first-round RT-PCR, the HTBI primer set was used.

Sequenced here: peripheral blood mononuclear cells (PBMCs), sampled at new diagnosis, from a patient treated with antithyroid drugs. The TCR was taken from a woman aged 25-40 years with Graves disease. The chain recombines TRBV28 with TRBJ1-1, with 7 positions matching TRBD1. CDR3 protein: CASSRQGENTEAFF. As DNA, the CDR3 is TGTGCCAGCAGTAGACAGGGTGAGAACACTGAAGCTTTCTTT. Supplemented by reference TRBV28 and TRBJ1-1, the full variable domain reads DVKVTQSSRYLVKRTGEKVFLECVQDMDHENMFWYRQDPGLGLRLIYFSYDVKMKEKGDIPEGYSVSREKKERFSLILESASTNQTSMYLCASSRQGENTEAFFGQGTRLTVV.